This is a list of T cell receptor beta chains from one sample in a study of beta chain features in type 1 diabetes. TCRdb's table, derived via immunoSEQ multiplex PCR, lists solely in-frame clones and lacks some. The sample contains fewer than 150,000 clones, less than 9% of which appear only once. The sample comprised central memory CD4+ T cells from blood. These receptors came from a woman younger than 45 in good health. Each CDR3 is given with its conserved first and last residue. D genes are given only for firm matches. Only part of the rows carry a size: once, few, many, or a class if the clone is expanded.

J gene,V gene,D gene,clone size,CDR3 protein,CDR3 DNA
TRBJ1-1,TRBV7-3,TRBD1,few,CASSLGQGFEAFF,TGTGCCAGCAGCTTGGGACAGGGGTTTGAAGCTTTCTTT
TRBJ2-1,TRBV5-5,NA,few,CASSQDGGSYNEQFF,TGTGCCAGCAGCCAAGATGGCGGCTCCTACAATGAGCAGTTCTTC
TRBJ1-4,TRBV7-2,NA,NA,CASSLVLGPGEKLFF,TGTGCCAGCAGCTTAGTTTTGGGTCCAGGGGAAAAACTGTTTTTT
TRBJ2-5,TRBV28,TRBD1,NA,CASSLQGALRETQYF,TGTGCCAGCAGTCTACAGGGGGCGCTTCGAGAGACCCAGTACTTC
TRBJ2-1,TRBV7-2,TRBD2,few,CASSPRLAGGYNEQFF,TGTGCCAGCAGCCCTCGACTAGCGGGAGGGTACAATGAGCAGTTCTTC
TRBJ2-3,TRBV10-3,TRBD1,NA,CAISEPGTGRTDTQYF,TGTGCCATCAGTGAGCCCGGGACAGGGAGAACAGATACGCAGTATTTT
TRBJ1-3,TRBV28,NA,NA,CASSGPGSGNTIYF,TGTGCCAGCAGTGGACCGGGGTCTGGAAACACCATATATTTT
TRBJ2-7,TRBV14,NA,NA,CASSQDISYEQYF,TGTGCCAGCAGCCAAGACATCTCCTACGAGCAGTACTTC
TRBJ1-2,TRBV19,NA,many,CASSTQGQGGYTF,TGTGCCAGTAGTACACAGGGCCAGGGCGGCTACACCTTC
TRBJ2-7,TRBV9,TRBD1,NA,CASSPPGGTGLYEQYF,TGTGCCAGCAGCCCCCCTGGGGGGACAGGCCTTTACGAGCAGTACTTC
TRBJ1-2,TRBV7-8,NA,few,CASSPGTWDYGYTF,TGTGCCAGCAGTCCCGGGACATGGGACTATGGCTACACCTTC
TRBJ2-2,TRBV5-1,TRBD1,few,CASSLGTANTGELFF,TGCGCCAGCAGTCTCGGGACAGCGAACACCGGGGAGCTGTTTTTT
TRBJ2-1,TRBV11-2,TRBD1,few,CASSLGQGGARSRFF,TGTGCCAGCAGCCTAGGACAGGGGGGTGCCCGCAGTCGGTTCTTC
TRBJ2-4,TRBV19,TRBD2,few,CAGTDGTSGIIAKNIQYF,TGTGCCGGGACCGATGGGACTAGCGGGATTATAGCCAAAAACATTCAGTACTTC
TRBJ2-6,TRBV11-3,TRBD1,few,CASSYGQGKFSGANVLTF,TGTGCCAGCAGTTACGGACAGGGTAAATTCTCTGGGGCCAACGTCCTGACTTTC
TRBJ2-3,TRBV9,TRBD2,NA,CASSVDGREGTDTQYF,TGTGCCAGCAGCGTAGATGGACGGGAGGGCACAGATACGCAGTATTTT
TRBJ2-3,TRBV7-9,TRBD2,many,CASSFIAGPSTDTQYF,TGTGCCAGCAGCTTTATAGCGGGACCTTCCACAGATACGCAGTATTTT
TRBJ2-5,TRBV5-4,NA,few,CASSLAQVGETQYF,TGTGCCAGCAGCTTAGCACAGGTAGGAGAGACCCAGTACTTC
TRBJ2-5,TRBV5-1,NA,few,CASSTTRDRQETQYF,TGCGCCAGCAGCACAACCCGAGACAGACAAGAGACCCAGTACTTC
TRBJ1-4,TRBV5-1,TRBD1,NA,CASSRGTGREKLFF,TGCGCCAGCAGCCGAGGGACAGGTAGAGAAAAACTGTTTTTT
TRBJ2-1,TRBV10-3,NA,many,CAPARGQFF,TGTGCCCCAGCCAGGGGGCAGTTCTTC
TRBJ1-1,TRBV7-6,NA,few,CASSPTQVTEAFF,TGTGCCAGCAGCCCTACGCAGGTCACTGAAGCTTTCTTT
TRBJ2-7,TRBV4-1,TRBD2,NA,CASSHASGAYEQYF,TGCGCCAGCAGCCATGCTAGCGGTGCCTACGAGCAGTACTTC
TRBJ2-7,TRBV21-1,NA,few,CASSKALSAWWYEQYF,TGTGCCAGCAGCAAAGCGCTTAGTGCATGGTGGTACGAGCAGTACTTC
TRBJ1-2,TRBV30,TRBD1,few,CAWNQGVNGYTF,TGTGCCTGGAATCAGGGGGTGAATGGCTACACCTTC
TRBJ2-7,TRBV7-2,TRBD2,few,CASSSGTSGRREQYF,TGTGCCAGCAGCTCAGGGACTAGCGGGAGGCGTGAGCAGTACTTC
TRBJ2-5,TRBV9,TRBD2,NA,CASSVGLAGGEETQYF,TGTGCCAGCAGCGTAGGACTAGCGGGAGGGGAAGAGACCCAGTACTTC
TRBJ2-3,TRBV19,TRBD2,few,CASGPRASGSTDTQYF,TGTGCCAGTGGGCCGAGGGCTAGCGGTAGCACAGATACGCAGTATTTT
TRBJ2-7,TRBV7-2,NA,few,CASSLRPGVDYEQYF,TGTGCCAGCAGCTTACGCCCGGGAGTGGACTACGAGCAGTACTTC
TRBJ1-2,TRBV28,TRBD1,NA,CASSTGVGGYTF,TGTGCCAGCAGTACAGGGGTCGGTGGCTACACCTTC
TRBJ2-3,TRBV30,TRBD2,few,CARLCGLAGRQQSTDTQYF,TGTGCCCGACTGTGCGGGCTAGCGGGAAGACAACAAAGCACAGATACGCAGTATTTT
TRBJ2-4,TRBV27,TRBD1,few,CASSPTIPGQGRMDIQYF,TGTGCCAGCAGTCCAACTATCCCGGGACAGGGGAGGATGGACATTCAGTACTTC
TRBJ1-4,TRBV4-2,NA,few,CASSQEHRSNEKLFF,TGTGCCAGCAGCCAAGAGCACCGGTCTAATGAAAAACTGTTTTTT
TRBJ2-3,TRBV19,TRBD2,NA,CASTRASGSGDTQYF,TGTGCCAGTACGCGGGCTAGCGGGAGCGGAGATACGCAGTATTTT
TRBJ2-2,TRBV7-9,TRBD2,few,CASSPPLRLAGAGELFF,TGTGCCAGCAGCCCTCCTTTAAGACTAGCGGGAGCCGGGGAGCTGTTTTTT
TRBJ1-4,TRBV7-9,NA,NA,CASSFGHMHEKLFF,TGTGCCAGCAGCTTCGGACACATGCATGAAAAACTGTTTTTT
TRBJ2-3,TRBV6-1,NA,few,CASIGGHSSTDTQYF,TGTGCCAGCATAGGAGGGCACTCTAGCACAGATACGCAGTATTTT
TRBJ2-1,TRBV7-3,NA,few,CASSLARYNEQFF,TGTGCCAGCAGCCTGGCGCGGTACAATGAGCAGTTCTTC
TRBJ1-1,TRBV15,NA,NA,CATSRFQSEAFF,TGTGCCACCAGCAGATTTCAGTCTGAAGCTTTCTTT
TRBJ2-5,TRBV7-3,NA,few,CASSLDGGGETQYF,TGTGCCAGCAGCTTAGACGGGGGTGGGGAGACCCAGTACTTC
TRBJ1-5,TRBV6-5,TRBD1,NA,CASSSEQGGYQPQHF,TGTGCCAGCAGTTCCGAACAGGGGGGGTATCAGCCCCAGCATTTT
TRBJ2-3,TRBV9,TRBD1,many,CASSATGERGDTQYF,TGTGCCAGCAGCGCGACAGGGGAACGGGGAGATACGCAGTATTTT
TRBJ2-3,TRBV10-3,TRBD2,many,CAISRLAGLTDTQYF,TGTGCCATCAGCCGACTAGCGGGACTCACAGATACGCAGTATTTT
TRBJ2-7,TRBV19,NA,few,CASTPGQGKRKYF,TGTGCCAGTACCCCGGGACAAGGGAAGCGGAAGTACTTC
TRBJ2-5,TRBV19,NA,few,CASSPRSEETQYF,TGTGCCAGTAGTCCGCGTTCGGAAGAGACCCAGTACTTC
TRBJ1-1,TRBV6-5,NA,few,CASSSRTDTEAFF,TGTGCCAGCAGTTCACGGACAGACACTGAAGCTTTCTTT
TRBJ2-3,TRBV5-1,TRBD1,many,CASKGGQDTDTQYF,TGCGCCAGCAAAGGGGGACAGGACACAGATACGCAGTATTTT
TRBJ2-7,TRBV7-2,TRBD1,few,CASSFGQGTEQYF,TGTGCCAGCAGCTTTGGACAGGGGACCGAGCAGTACTTC
TRBJ2-3,TRBV7-2,NA,NA,CASSRRPGATDTQYF,TGTGCCAGCAGCCGCCGCCCGGGAGCCACAGATACGCAGTATTTT
TRBJ2-1,TRBV14,NA,many,CALSSGFRRAKQFF,TGTGCTCTTAGCTCTGGGTTTCGGCGGGCAAAGCAGTTCTTC
TRBJ2-7,TRBV5-4,TRBD1,NA,CASSLGGTGGNEQYF,TGTGCCAGCAGCTTGGGTGGGACAGGGGGGAACGAGCAGTACTTC
TRBJ2-1,TRBV7-2,TRBD2,few,CASMLAGNNEQFF,TGTGCCAGCATGCTAGCGGGAAACAATGAGCAGTTCTTC